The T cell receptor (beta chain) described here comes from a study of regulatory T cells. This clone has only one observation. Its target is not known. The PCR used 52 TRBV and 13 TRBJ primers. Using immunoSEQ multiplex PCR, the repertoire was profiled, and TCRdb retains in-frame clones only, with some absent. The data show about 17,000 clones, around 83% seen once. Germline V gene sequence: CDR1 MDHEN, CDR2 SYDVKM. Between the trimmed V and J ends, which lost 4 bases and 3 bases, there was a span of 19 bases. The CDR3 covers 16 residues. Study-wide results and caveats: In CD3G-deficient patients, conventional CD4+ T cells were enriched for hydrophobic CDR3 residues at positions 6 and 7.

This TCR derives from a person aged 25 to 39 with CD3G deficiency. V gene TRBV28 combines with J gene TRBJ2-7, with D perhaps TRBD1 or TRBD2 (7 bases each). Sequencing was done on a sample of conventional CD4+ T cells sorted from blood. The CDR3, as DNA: TGTGCCAGCAGTTACTCGGGGAGGGGGCGCGGCTACGAGCAGTACTTC. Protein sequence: CASSYSGRGRGYEQYF.